This T cell receptor beta chain stems from a study of shared T cell receptors in the human thymus. Data came from immunoSEQ multiplex PCR; TCRdb stores just in-frame clones and leaves some out. Of hundreds of thousands of clones detected, about four fifths appear once; the ten largest clones hold about 0.013%. V shed 4 bases and J 7 bases; nucleotides not matched to a gene: 16. The CDR3 is made up of 18 amino acids. The germline CDR1 and CDR2 sequences are SEHNR and FQNEAQ (reference sequence). These data also formed part of another study, on human thymus T cells. That source notes: Healthy Finnish infants having corrective surgery for congenital heart defects served as donors. The thymus was resected at corrective cardiac surgery. Usage of V and J genes appeared biased in thymic and blood repertoires. Related research described strongly overlapping thymic repertoires in unrelated people.

The chain uses TRBV7-9 and TRBJ2-1; TRBD2 matches at 10 bases. Sequences were obtained from thymocytes. The TCR sequence derives from a boy in the first two years of life with a congenital heart defect. The CDR3 DNA reads TGTGCCAGCAGCTCGTTATCTCCGGGACTAGCGTTGGGGAATGAGCAGTTCTTC. Protein sequence: CASSSLSPGLALGNEQFF.